Below, 26 T cell receptor beta chains from the same sample are listed, as sequenced in a study of blood T cell repertoires in COVID-19. Sequencing used immunoSEQ multiplex PCR; TCRdb keeps in-frame clones, though not all of them. This table has 300,000 or so clones, around 85% appearing once. Sequencing used peripheral blood. These receptors were obtained from a woman between 50 and 59 years old with active or convalescent COVID-19.

This rearrangement joins TRBV9 to TRBJ1-1; D is unresolved. The CDR3 has 16 amino acids. Per the germline V gene, CDR1 is SGDLS and CDR2 is YYNGEE. The V end was cut by 3 bases, the J end by 1 base, with 16 bases between. The DNA of the CDR3 is TGTGCCAGCAGCGCCGGGAGCCTAAGAGGGAACACTGAAGCTTTCTTT. This gives the protein CASSAGSLRGNTEAFF.

The gene calls are TRBV28 and TRBJ1-1; 12 bases are shared with TRBD1. The germline CDR1 and CDR2 sequences are MDHEN and SYDVKM. Trimming cost V 0 bases and J 7 bases; bases outside gene matches: 9. This CDR3 is built from 17 residues. This CDR3 reads CASSLWGQGARVLEAFF. CDR3 sequence (DNA): TGTGCCAGCAGTTTATGGGGACAGGGGGCGAGAGTGCTTGAAGCTTTCTTT.

This chain links TRBV10-2 with TRBJ1-2, with TRBD1 matching over 10 bases. Losses at the gene ends were 3 bases for V and 4 bases for J; bases not matched to a gene: 11. Germline V gives CDR1 WSHSY, CDR2 SAAADI. The CDR3 is 17 residues long. The CDR3 DNA reads as TGCGCCAGCAGTGACTTCGCCGGGACAGGGGAGGGCTATGGCTACACCTTC. Its translation is CASSDFAGTGEGYGYTF.

The rearrangement links TRBV5-4 to TRBJ2-2, with D possibly matching TRBD1 (6 bases). The length of the CDR3 is 14 residues. V lost 3 bases to trimming and J lost 11 bases, with 17 bases between them. CDR1 is SGHNT, CDR2 YYREEE, per germline (reference sequence). The CDR3 bases are TGTGCCAGCAGCTCACCCCCGGGACACGGAGAGCTGTTTTTT. Protein: CASSSPPGHGELFF.

This clone appeared once. V is TRBV30 and J is TRBJ2-1, with D possibly TRBD2 on 6 matching bases. The CDR3 contains 16 residues. CDR1 is GTSNPN, CDR2 SVGIG, per germline (reference sequence). The V end lost 7 bases, the J end lost 5 bases, and 24 bases lay between the germline ends. The CDR3 region has the DNA TGTGCCTCCACCCCTTTCGGACTAACAATCAACAATGAGCAGTTCTTC. It codes for CASTPFGLTINNEQFF.

The V call is TRBV19, the J call TRBJ1-3; weak D call: TRBD1 (6 bases). CDR3 length: 14 residues. V was clipped by 11 bases and J by 0 bases, with 14 bases between them. CDR1 is LNHDA, CDR2 SQIVND, per germline (reference sequence). CDR3 protein: CAARQAYSGNTIYF. In DNA form, the CDR3 reads TGTGCCGCCCGACAGGCGTACTCTGGAAACACCATATATTTT.

This CDR3 is CATSSNNEQFF. CDR3 DNA: TGTGCCACCAGCAGTAACAATGAGCAGTTCTTC. This chain uses TRBV15 with TRBJ2-1; no definite D call. The CDR3 length is 11 residues. The V end was cut by 3 bases, the J end by 5 bases, with 2 bases between. In germline, CDR1 is LNHNV, CDR2 YYDKDF (reference sequence).

Concerning this clone itself: Within the sample, other DNA sequences also encode this same CDR3. This chain links TRBV5-1 with TRBJ2-7; perhaps TRBD2 as D (6 bases). There are 14 residues in the CDR3. Trimming took 0 bases from V and 4 from J, leaving 11 bases between them. Looked up from germline, CDR1 is SGHRS and CDR2 is YFSETQ. The CDR3 DNA sequence: TGCGCCAGCAGCTTGGCAGCAGGGAGGTACGAGCAGTACTTC. Protein: CASSLAAGRYEQYF.

The J gene is TRBJ1-2, the V gene TRBV3-1 (or the pseudogene TRBV3-2), with TRBD1 identical over 11 bases. J was trimmed by 8 bases and V by 0 bases; bases with no gene match: 5. Germline loops: CDR1 LGHDT, CDR2 YNNKEL (reference sequence). This CDR3 is 15 amino acids long. CDR3 amino acids: CASSQDSGTGGGYTF. In DNA form, the CDR3 reads TGTGCCAGCAGCCAAGACTCCGGGACAGGGGGGGGCTACACCTTC.

CDR3: CASSKRTDSPLHF. The CDR3 nucleotides are TGTGCCAGCAGTAAAAGGACAGATTCACCCCTCCACTTT. V gene TRBV6-5 combines with J gene TRBJ1-6, with D tentatively TRBD1 (6 bases). Germline values: CDR1 MNHEY, CDR2 SVGAGI. V dropped 5 bases and J dropped 8 bases, with 10 bases sitting between them. The CDR3 loop spans 13 amino acids.

J is TRBJ2-2 and V is TRBV28; no clear D gene. This CDR3 spans 13 amino acids. V was clipped by 4 bases and J by 0 bases, with 3 bases between them. Germline-derived CDR1 and CDR2 are MDHEN and SYDVKM. The CDR3 region has the DNA TGTGCCAGCAGTTCTGCGAACACCGGGGAGCTGTTTTTT. Translation gives CASSSANTGELFF.

The V gene is TRBV19, the J gene TRBJ2-2; maybe TRBD1 (5 bases). The CDR3 contains 12 residues. Trimming stripped 6 bases from V and 8 bases from J, with 10 bases between. From germline, CDR1 is LNHDA and CDR2 SQIVND (reference sequence). CDR3 residues: CASSREVGELFF. Written as DNA, the CDR3 is TGTGCCAGTAGCAGGGAAGTAGGGGAGCTGTTTTTT. Variable domain in full (rest from reference TRBV19 and TRBJ2-2): DGGITQSPKYLFRKEGQNVTLSCEQNLNHDAMYWYRQDPGQGLRLIYYSQIVNDFQKGDIAEGYSVSREKKESFPLTVTSAQKNPTAFYLCASSREVGELFFGEGSRLTVL.

V and J are TRBV14 and TRBJ1-1, with D perhaps TRBD1 (5 bases). V was shortened by 5 bases and J by 8 bases, with 9 bases between the two germline ends. The CDR3 length is 11 residues. Germline CDR1 SGHDN, CDR2 FVKESK. The CDR3 spells CASSSKGEAFF. CDR3 nucleotide sequence: TGTGCCAGCAGCTCAAAGGGGGAAGCTTTCTTT. The full variable domain, its missing parts supplied by reference TRBV14 and TRBJ1-1, is EAGVTQFPSHSVIEKGQTVTLRCDPISGHDNLYWYRRVMGKEIKFLLHFVKESKQDESGMPNNRFLAERTGGTYSTLKVQPAELEDSGVYFCASSSKGEAFFGQGTRLTVV.

This chain uses TRBV4-2 with TRBJ2-7; 14 positions match TRBD2. The junction had 4 bases not matched to a gene; V was cut back by 1 base and J by 2 bases. Germline-derived CDR1 and CDR2 are LGHNA and YNFKEQ. The CDR3 covers 17 residues. Written as DNA, the CDR3 is TGTGCCAGCAGCCAAGGACTAGCGGGAGGGAGGGCCTACGAGCAGTACTTC. Its protein is CASSQGLAGGRAYEQYF.

V gene TRBV18 combines with J gene TRBJ2-5; D is possibly TRBD1 (5 bases). Trimming left V 3 bases short and J 5 bases short, with 13 bases between. This CDR3 is built from 14 residues. The germline CDR1 and CDR2 sequences are KGHSH and LQKENI. This CDR3 is CASSPLRSGETQYF. Written as DNA, the CDR3 is TGTGCCAGCTCACCGTTACGGTCAGGGGAGACCCAGTACTTC. The variable domain in full, completed from reference TRBV18 and TRBJ2-5, reads NAGVMQNPRHLVRRRGQEARLRCSPMKGHSHVYWYRQLPEEGLKFMVYLQKENIIDESGMPKERFSAEFPKEGPSILRIQQVVRGDSAAYFCASSPLRSGETQYFGPGTRLLVL.

The rearrangement joins TRBV7-2 to TRBJ1-5; unclear D gene. The germline V gene encodes CDR1 SGHTA and CDR2 FQGNSA. Trimming cost V 1 base and J 3 bases, with 10 bases left between them. The CDR3 contains 15 residues. The CDR3 DNA reads TGTGCCAGCAGCTTAGGGGCCTGGATCAATCAGCCCCAGCATTTT. Translation gives CASSLGAWINQPQHF.

The chain joins TRBV5-1 to TRBJ2-1, with TRBD2 matching over 14 bases. This CDR3 comprises 17 residues. V was pared by 4 bases and J by 6 bases, with 9 bases of the junction left unmatched. Germline assignment: CDR1 SGHRS and CDR2 YFSETQ. For the CDR3, the DNA is TGCGCCAGCAGCCGGGGACTAGCGGGAGCCTCCGCCAATGAGCAGTTCTTC. Translating it yields CASSRGLAGASANEQFF.

The rearrangement joins TRBV3-1 (or the pseudogene TRBV3-2) to TRBJ2-3; D remains unclear. Per the germline V gene, CDR1 is LGHDT and CDR2 is YNNKEL (reference sequence). Trimming removed 1 base from V and 3 bases from J, with 20 bases in between. The CDR3 totals 18 residues. The CDR3 DNA is TGTGCCAGCAGCCAAGCTCCCGAACGCAAGCTCGTTACAGATACGCAGTATTTT. It specifies CASSQAPERKLVTDTQYF.

The CDR3 region has the DNA TGTGCCAGCAGTTTATCAGGGAGCCTTAACTATGGCTACACCTTC. Its translation: CASSLSGSLNYGYTF. This chain links TRBV27 with TRBJ1-2; D remains ambiguous. There are 15 residues in the CDR3. V was shortened by 0 bases and J by 1 base, with 9 bases between the two germline ends. Germline V gives CDR1 MNHEY, CDR2 SMNVEV (reference sequence).

The V and J genes are TRBV19 and TRBJ2-7; tentatively, D is TRBD2 (6 bases). The CDR3 contains 12 residues. Trimming removed 2 bases from V and 4 bases from J, with 6 bases in between. Germline lookup yields CDR1 LNHDA and CDR2 SQIVND (reference sequence). The DNA of the CDR3 is TGTGCCAGTAGTATACGGGGGTACGAGCAGTACTTC. This sequence encodes CASSIRGYEQYF.

This chain uses TRBV19 with TRBJ1-2; 10 nucleotides line up with TRBD1. Trimming cost V 5 bases and J 5 bases; bases outside gene matches: 8. Germline-derived CDR1 and CDR2 are LNHDA and SQIVND (reference sequence). The CDR3 length is 15 residues. For the CDR3, the DNA is TGTGCCAGTAGTGCTCAGACGGGACAGGGGTATGGCTACACCTTC. Protein: CASSAQTGQGYGYTF.

V usage is TRBV15 and J usage is TRBJ1-2; D is perhaps TRBD1 (5 bases). This CDR3 is built from 14 residues. Per the germline V gene, CDR1 is LNHNV and CDR2 is YYDKDF (reference sequence). V was clipped by 8 bases and J by 3 bases, with 16 bases between them. The CDR3: CATARTGGYYGYTF. The CDR3 DNA follows: TGTGCCACCGCCAGAACGGGGGGTTACTATGGCTACACCTTC.

J is TRBJ2-5 and V is TRBV30; 10 bases fit TRBD1. V was pared by 3 bases and J by 2 bases, with 9 bases of the junction left unmatched. CDR1 and CDR2 from the germline V gene are GTSNPN and SVGIG (reference sequence). This CDR3 comprises 16 residues. The CDR3 sequence is CAWSPIGTGDQETQYF. The DNA for the CDR3 is TGTGCCTGGAGCCCTATCGGGACAGGGGATCAAGAGACCCAGTACTTC.

The chain recombines TRBV7-8 with TRBJ2-7, with a possible D match to TRBD2 (5 bases). Trimming cost V 4 bases and J 2 bases, with 15 bases left between them. Germline-derived CDR1 and CDR2 are SGHVS and FQNEAQ. The CDR3 covers 15 residues. The CDR3 DNA reads TGTGCCAGCAGCTCCCGTCGGCTAGCAGCCTACGAGCAGTACTTC. This sequence encodes CASSSRRLAAYEQYF.

This clone was observed a few times. This rearrangement joins TRBV9 to TRBJ1-6; no clear D gene. The CDR3 covers 16 residues. CDR1 and CDR2 (germline): SGDLS, YYNGEE. The V end was cut by 0 bases, the J end by 0 bases, with 7 bases between. The DNA for the CDR3 is TGTGCCAGCAGCGTAGGGCGGGGCTCCTATAATTCACCCCTCCACTTT. Residues: CASSVGRGSYNSPLHF.

The chain couples TRBV6-5 to TRBJ1-5, with a tentative D call TRBD1 (6 bases). V lost 5 bases and J 4 bases, leaving 15 bases between the germline ends. Germline CDR1 reads MNHEY; CDR2 reads SVGAGI. The CDR3 spans 15 residues. CDR3 coding DNA: TGTGCCAGCAGTCTTACAGGGAGAGGAAATCAGCCCCAGCATTTT. This sequence encodes CASSLTGRGNQPQHF.